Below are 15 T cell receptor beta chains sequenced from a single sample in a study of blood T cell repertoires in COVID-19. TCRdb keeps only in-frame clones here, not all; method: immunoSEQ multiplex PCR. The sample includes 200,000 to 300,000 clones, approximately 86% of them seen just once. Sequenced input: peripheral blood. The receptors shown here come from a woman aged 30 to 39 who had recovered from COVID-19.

CDR3 in amino acids: CASSLIVQGQPQHF. CDR3 sequence (DNA): TGTGCCAGCAGTTTAATAGTCCAGGGTCAGCCCCAGCATTTT. V usage is TRBV27 and J usage is TRBJ1-5; possible D gene TRBD1, 5 bases. The length of the CDR3 is 14 residues. The germline gives CDR1 MNHEY, CDR2 SMNVEV (reference sequence). V lost 2 bases, J lost 6 bases, and 11 bases lay in between.

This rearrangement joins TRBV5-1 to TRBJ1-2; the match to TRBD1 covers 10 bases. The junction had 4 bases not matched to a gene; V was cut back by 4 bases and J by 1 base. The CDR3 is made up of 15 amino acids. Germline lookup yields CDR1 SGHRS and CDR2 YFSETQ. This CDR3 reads CASSKDRGLNYGYTF. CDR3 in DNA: TGCGCCAGCAGCAAAGACAGGGGGCTTAACTATGGCTACACCTTC.

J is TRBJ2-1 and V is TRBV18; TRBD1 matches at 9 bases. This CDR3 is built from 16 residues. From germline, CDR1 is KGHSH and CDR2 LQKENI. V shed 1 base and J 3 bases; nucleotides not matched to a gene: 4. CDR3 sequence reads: CASSPRDRVLYNEQFF. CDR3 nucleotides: TGTGCCAGCTCACCACGGGACAGGGTCCTCTACAATGAGCAGTTCTTC.

The CDR3 sequence is CASSLGGPRSHEQYF. DNA for the CDR3: TGCGCCAGCAGCTTGGGAGGGCCTAGGTCCCACGAGCAGTACTTC. The genes are TRBV5-1 and TRBJ2-7, with D possibly matching TRBD2 (5 bases). Trimming pared 0 bases from V and 5 bases from J, leaving 15 bases between. The germline gives CDR1 SGHRS, CDR2 YFSETQ. The CDR3 covers 15 residues.

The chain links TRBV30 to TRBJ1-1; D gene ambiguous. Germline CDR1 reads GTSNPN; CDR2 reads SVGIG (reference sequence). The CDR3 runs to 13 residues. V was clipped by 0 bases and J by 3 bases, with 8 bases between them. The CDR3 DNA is TGTGCCTGGAGTGTCCCGCCGGACACTGAAGCTTTCTTT. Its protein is CAWSVPPDTEAFF.

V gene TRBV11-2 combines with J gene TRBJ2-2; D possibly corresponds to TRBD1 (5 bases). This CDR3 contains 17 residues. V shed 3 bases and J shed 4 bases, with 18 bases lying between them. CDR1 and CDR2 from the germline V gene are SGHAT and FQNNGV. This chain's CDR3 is CASSLSGKGSFTGELFF. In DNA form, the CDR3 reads TGTGCCAGCAGCTTGTCAGGGAAGGGAAGTTTCACCGGGGAGCTGTTTTTT.

In DNA, the CDR3 is TGTGCCACCAGTGATTTGCGTCGGGGGTGGAATGAAAAACTGTTTTTT. Its protein is CATSDLRRGWNEKLFF. The chain combines TRBV24-1 with TRBJ1-4; D possibly corresponds to TRBD1 (5 bases). The CDR3 extends over 16 amino acids. Trimming shortened V by 0 bases and J by 5 bases, and 12 bases separated the two germline ends. Germline assignment: CDR1 KGHDR and CDR2 SFDVKD.

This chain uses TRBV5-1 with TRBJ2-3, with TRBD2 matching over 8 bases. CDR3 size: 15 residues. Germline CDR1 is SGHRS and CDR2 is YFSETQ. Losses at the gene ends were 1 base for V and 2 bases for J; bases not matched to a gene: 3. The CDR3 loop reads CASSLTSGNTDTQYF. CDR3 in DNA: TGCGCCAGCAGCTTGACTAGCGGCAACACAGATACGCAGTATTTT.

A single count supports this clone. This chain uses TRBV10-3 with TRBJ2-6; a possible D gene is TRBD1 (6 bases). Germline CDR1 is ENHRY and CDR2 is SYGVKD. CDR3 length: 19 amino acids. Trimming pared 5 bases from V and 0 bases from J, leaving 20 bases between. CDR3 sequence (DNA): TGTGCCATCAGTAAAATACAGGGCTCCACACTCTCTGGGGCCAACGTCCTGACTTTC. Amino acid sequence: CAISKIQGSTLSGANVLTF.

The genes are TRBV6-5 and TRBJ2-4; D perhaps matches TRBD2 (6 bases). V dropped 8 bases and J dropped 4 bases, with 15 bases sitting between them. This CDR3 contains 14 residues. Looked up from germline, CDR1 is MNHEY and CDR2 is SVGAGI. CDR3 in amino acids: CASGRRGAKNIQYF. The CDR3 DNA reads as TGTGCCAGCGGACGGCGGGGAGCTAAAAACATTCAGTACTTC.

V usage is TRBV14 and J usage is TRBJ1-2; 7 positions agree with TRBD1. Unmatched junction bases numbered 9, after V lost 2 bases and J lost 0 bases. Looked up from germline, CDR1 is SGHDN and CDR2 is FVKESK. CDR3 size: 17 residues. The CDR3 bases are TGTGCCAGCAGCCAACATCGGACAGGCGGCGCTAACTATGGCTACACCTTC. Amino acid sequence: CASSQHRTGGANYGYTF.

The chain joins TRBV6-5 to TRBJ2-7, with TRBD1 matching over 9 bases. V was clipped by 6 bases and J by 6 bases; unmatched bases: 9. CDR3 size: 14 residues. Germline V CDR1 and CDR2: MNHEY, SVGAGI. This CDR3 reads CASSISGTGSEQYF. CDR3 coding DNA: TGTGCCAGCAGCATATCCGGGACAGGGAGCGAGCAGTACTTC.

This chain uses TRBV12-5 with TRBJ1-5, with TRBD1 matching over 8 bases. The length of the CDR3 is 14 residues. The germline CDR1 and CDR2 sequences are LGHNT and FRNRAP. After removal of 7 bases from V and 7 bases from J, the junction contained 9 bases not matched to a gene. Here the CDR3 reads CASAPPGGGQPQHF. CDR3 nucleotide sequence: TGTGCTAGTGCCCCACCAGGGGGCGGCCAGCCCCAGCATTTT.

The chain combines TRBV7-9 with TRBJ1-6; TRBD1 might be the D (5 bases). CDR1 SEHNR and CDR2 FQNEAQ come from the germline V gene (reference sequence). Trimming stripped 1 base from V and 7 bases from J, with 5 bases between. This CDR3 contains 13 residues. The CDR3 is CASSLEGNSPLHF. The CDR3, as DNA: TGTGCCAGCAGCTTAGAGGGGAATTCACCCCTCCACTTT.

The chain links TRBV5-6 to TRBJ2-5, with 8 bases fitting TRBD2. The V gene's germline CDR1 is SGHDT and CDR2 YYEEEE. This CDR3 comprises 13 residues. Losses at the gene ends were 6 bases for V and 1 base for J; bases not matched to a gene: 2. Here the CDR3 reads CASTRGGQETQYF. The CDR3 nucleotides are TGTGCCAGCACCCGGGGGGGCCAAGAGACCCAGTACTTC.